This note documents a single T cell receptor (beta chain) sequence. Trimming removed 5 bases from V and 1 base from J, with 11 bases in between. The CDR3 covers 14 residues. CDR1 and CDR2 from the germline V gene are SGHTA and FQGTGA. These data originate in a study of blood T cell repertoires in COVID-19. Study at large: Specimens from acute and convalescent COVID-19 originated in the United States, Italy and Spain. From T cells, B-cell-depleted T cells, or PBMCs came the material, which was cDNA or gDNA.

In the authors' workflow: Reference gene primer amplification gave nucleated cell count estimates. Measured with immunoSEQ multiplex PCR; TCRdb has only the in-frame clones, and not every one. The DNA gave D and trimming, while V, J and clone size come from that table. The sample has 45,000 or so clones; 80% to 90% are singletons. This chain joins TRBV7-3 and TRBJ2-5; no firm D call. Input material: peripheral blood. The clonotype was recovered from a man in his 70s with active COVID-19. As DNA, the CDR3 is TGTGCCAGCAGCGCTGAACCGGGCCAAGAGACCCAGTACTTC. Encoded protein: CASSAEPGQETQYF.